This T cell receptor (beta chain) was sequenced for a study of blood T cells in healthy people across ages. The CDR3 is made up of 15 amino acids. Germline values: CDR1 SGHAT, CDR2 FQNNGV. Each sample gave at least 7 million isolated PBMCs. PCR was performed a second time for about 6 to 12 cycles using a sample-barcoded 5' primer and a J-beta primer mix. TCRdb re-analysed the 5' RACE reads in MiXCR, keeping a single row per CDR3 protein. Of 600,000 to 650,000 distinct CDR3 sequences in the sample, under 65% are singletons; the top ten hold around 37%. Sequenced sample: blood. The rearrangement uses TRBV11-2 and TRBJ2-4; 9 bases are a match to TRBD1. The J call may be incorrect, as the DNA end agrees better with TRBJ2-7. The sequence was obtained from a man aged 55 to 69 in good health. Here the CDR3 reads CASSSGTGLMNEQYF. The CDR3 DNA reads as TGTGCCAGCAGCTCCGGGACAGGGTTGATGAACGAGCAGTACTTC.